A single TCR beta chain is shown here with its context. Its matching antigen is unknown. The data derive from a study of T cell responses to AZD1222 COVID-19 vaccine. Findings and caveats of the study: Baseline antibody screening turned up just a handful of seropositive AZD1222 recipients.

Libraries were prepared by immunoSEQ multiplex PCR; TCRdb keeps only in-frame clonotypes and omits some of them. The table includes 140,000 to 150,000 clones, around 93% detected once. This CDR3 has 14 amino acids. V dropped 6 bases and J dropped 1; count of bases not matched to a gene: 2. Germline CDR1 reads SGHTA; CDR2 reads FQGNSA. The chain links TRBV7-2 to TRBJ2-5; 10 nucleotides line up with TRBD2. The TCR comes from an adult in good health. Sample: peripheral blood, taken on day 0 of AZD1222 vaccination. The CDR3 here is CASRLAGIQETQYF. For the CDR3, the DNA is TGTGCCAGCAGACTAGCGGGGATCCAAGAGACCCAGTACTTC.